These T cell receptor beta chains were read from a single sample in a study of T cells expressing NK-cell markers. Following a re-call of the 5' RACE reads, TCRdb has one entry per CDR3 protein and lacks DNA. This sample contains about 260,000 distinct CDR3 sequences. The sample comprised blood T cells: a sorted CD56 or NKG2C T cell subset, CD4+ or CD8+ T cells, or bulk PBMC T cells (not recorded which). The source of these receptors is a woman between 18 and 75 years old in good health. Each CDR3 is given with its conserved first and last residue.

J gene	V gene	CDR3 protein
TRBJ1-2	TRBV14	CASSQDAGRTAAIYGYTF
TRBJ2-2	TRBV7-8	CASTPLPGQVVTGELFF
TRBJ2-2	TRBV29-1	CSVVGGAGELFF
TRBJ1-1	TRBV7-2	CASSTSRARAEAFF
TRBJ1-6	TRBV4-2	CASSPEGSSYNSPLHF
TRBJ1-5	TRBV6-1	CASVSRGEVGNQPQHF
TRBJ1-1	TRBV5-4	CASSSQTRGNTEAFF
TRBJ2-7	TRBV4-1	CASSHIDMGLAGAREQYF
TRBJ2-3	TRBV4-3	CASSGIGGGTDTQYF
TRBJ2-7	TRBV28	CASSTTGFGYYRPYEQYF
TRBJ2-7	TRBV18	CASSPVQEIYEQYF
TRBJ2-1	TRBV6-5	CASSLRLAANEQFF
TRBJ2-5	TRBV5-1	CASSLDGGKETQYF
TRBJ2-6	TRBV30	CAWRNVGANVLTF
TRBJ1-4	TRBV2	CASSEGGTNEKLFF
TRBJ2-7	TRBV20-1	CSARDPGGRTYEQYF